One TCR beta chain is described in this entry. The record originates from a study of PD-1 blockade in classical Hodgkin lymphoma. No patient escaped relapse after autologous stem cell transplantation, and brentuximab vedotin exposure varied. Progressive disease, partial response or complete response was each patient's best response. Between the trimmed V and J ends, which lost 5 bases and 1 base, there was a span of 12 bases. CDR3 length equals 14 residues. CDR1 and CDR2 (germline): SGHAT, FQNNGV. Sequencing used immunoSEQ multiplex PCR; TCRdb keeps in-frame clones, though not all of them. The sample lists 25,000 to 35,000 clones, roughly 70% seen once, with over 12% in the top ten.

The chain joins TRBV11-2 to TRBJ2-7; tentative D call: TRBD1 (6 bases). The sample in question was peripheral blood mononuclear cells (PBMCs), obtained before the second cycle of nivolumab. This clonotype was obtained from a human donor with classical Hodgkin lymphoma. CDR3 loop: CASSLWTVSYEQYF. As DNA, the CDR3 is TGTGCCAGCAGCCTTTGGACAGTTTCCTACGAGCAGTACTTC. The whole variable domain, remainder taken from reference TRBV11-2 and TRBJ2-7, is EAGVAQSPRYKIIEKRQSVAFWCNPISGHATLYWYQQILGQGPKLLIQFQNNGVVDDSQLPKDRFSAERLKGVDSTLKIQPAKLEDSAVYLCASSLWTVSYEQYFGPGTRLTVT.